The entry below describes one T cell receptor beta chain. What it recognizes is unknown. A multiplex PCR was run with 60 Vbeta primers and 13 Jbeta primers. The method was immunoSEQ multiplex PCR; TCRdb's version includes in-frame clones alone and lacks a portion of them. Of about 190,000 clones detected, 75% to 90% appear once; the ten largest clones hold 2.6%. This CDR3 comprises 14 residues. Germline V gene sequence: CDR1 PRHDT, CDR2 FYEKMQ (reference sequence). Deletions cut 5 bases from V and 0 bases from J, with 8 bases between. The sample comes from a study of cytomegalovirus exposure and HLA in healthy donors. Study background: Most genotyped donors, 75% to 85% of 398, had Caucasian-associated genetic ancestry.

Study findings and constraints: Most TCR sequences proved rare, with some public TCRs found in many donors.

What was sequenced was PBMCs. The source is a woman in her fifties or sixties in good health and CMV-seropositive. The chain joins TRBV13 to TRBJ1-3; the D gene is possibly TRBD1 (5 bases). In nucleotides, the CDR3 is TGTGCCAGCAGCCGGACAACCTCTGGAAACACCATATATTTT. Translation: CASSRTTSGNTIYF.